This entry lists 2 T cell receptor beta chains sequenced from one sample in a study of cytomegalovirus exposure and HLA in healthy donors. Method: immunoSEQ multiplex PCR; TCRdb's copy keeps in-frame clones and lacks some. The repertoire has 300,000 or so clones, around 90% of them found once; the top ten carry about 0.96%. Sequences were obtained from PBMCs. The receptors derive from a man between 25 and 39 years old in good health and CMV-seronegative.

The chain links TRBV5-6 to TRBJ2-1; 9 bases agree with TRBD2. The trim removed 0 bases at V and 9 bases at J, leaving 10 bases unmatched. The CDR3 has 16 amino acids. Germline V CDR1 and CDR2: SGHDT, YYEEEE. The CDR3 region is CASSLVRRGGPGEQFF. CDR3 nucleotide sequence: TGTGCCAGCAGCTTGGTTCGGCGGGGGGGCCCTGGTGAGCAGTTCTTC.

The V call is TRBV4-1, the J call TRBJ1-5; no firm D call. The V end was cut by 4 bases, the J end by 1 base, with 8 bases between. The CDR3 runs to 14 residues. Germline loops: CDR1 MGHRA, CDR2 YSYEKL. The CDR3 sequence: CASSLGGSNQPQHF. DNA for the CDR3: TGCGCCAGCAGCCTAGGAGGGAGCAATCAGCCCCAGCATTTT.